This T cell receptor beta chain is drawn from a study of T-cell reconstitution after alpha-beta-depleted transplantation in children. Construction of the TCRbeta library involved unique molecular identifiers. TCRdb called the PCR reads again in MiXCR, with one record for every CDR3 protein. The sample has fewer than 250,000 distinct CDR3 sequences; approximately 19% are singletons. This clonotype was counted only a few times. The CDR3 is 13 residues long. Trimming removed 4 bases from V and 4 bases from J, with 10 bases in between. Germline V gene data show CDR1 as LGHDT and CDR2 as YNNKEL (reference sequence).

The sample here was PBMCs, mostly from graft donor cells, taken 360 days after TCRalphabeta/CD19-depleted stem cell transplant. The clonotype was recovered from a male patient under 10 years old who had a stem cell transplant for acute lymphoblastic leukemia, so the T cells may come from the graft donor. The chain is built from TRBV3-1 and TRBJ2-5, with D possibly matching TRBD2 (5 bases). CDR3 coding DNA: TGTGCCAGCAGCCCCCTAGCAGGAGAGACCCAGTACTTC. It translates to CASSPLAGETQYF.